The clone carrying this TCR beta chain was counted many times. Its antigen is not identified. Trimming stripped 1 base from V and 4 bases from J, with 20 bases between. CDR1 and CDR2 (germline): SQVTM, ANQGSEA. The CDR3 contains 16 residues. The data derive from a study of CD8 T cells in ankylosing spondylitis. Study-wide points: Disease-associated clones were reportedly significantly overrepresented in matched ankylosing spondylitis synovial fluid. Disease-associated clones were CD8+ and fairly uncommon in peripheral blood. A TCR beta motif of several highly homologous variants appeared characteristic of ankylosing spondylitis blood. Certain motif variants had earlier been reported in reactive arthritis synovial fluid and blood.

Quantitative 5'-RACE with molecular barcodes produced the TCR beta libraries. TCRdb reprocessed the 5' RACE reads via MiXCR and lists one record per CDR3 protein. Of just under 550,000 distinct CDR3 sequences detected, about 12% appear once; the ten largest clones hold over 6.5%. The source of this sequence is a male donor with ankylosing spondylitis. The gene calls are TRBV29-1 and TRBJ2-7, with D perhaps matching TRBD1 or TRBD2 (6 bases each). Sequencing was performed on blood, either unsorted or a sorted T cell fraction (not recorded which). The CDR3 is CSVEARGGTSPYEQYF. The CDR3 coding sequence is TGCAGCGTTGAAGCAAGAGGGGGGACATCTCCTTACGAGCAGTACTTC.